The entry below describes one T cell receptor (beta chain). Per the original data handling: Nucleated cell counts were estimated from reference gene primer amplification. Sequencing used immunoSEQ multiplex PCR; TCRdb keeps in-frame clones, though not all of them. That table is the source of V, J and clone size, and D and trimming were worked out from the DNA. The sample consists of 70,000 to 95,000 clones, roughly four fifths of them appearing once. Germline V gives CDR1 MDHEN, CDR2 SYDVKM. The CDR3 totals 17 residues. V shed 2 bases and J 7 bases; nucleotides not matched to a gene: 11. The entry originates in a study of blood T cell repertoires in COVID-19.

The gene calls are TRBV28 and TRBJ1-2; TRBD1 agrees at 12 bases. The clonotype was recovered from a human donor in a cohort sampled during active COVID-19. Source material: peripheral blood. Here the CDR3 DNA reads TGTGCCAGCAGTTTACCTTTTCCGGGACAGGGGGCCGGTGGCTACACCTTC. Translating gives CASSLPFPGQGAGGYTF.